These T cell receptor beta chains were read from a single sample in a study of Ad26.COV2.S vaccination and SARS-CoV-2 variants. Some clones are missing from TCRdb's copy, which holds only in-frame ones; the method was immunoSEQ multiplex PCR. This repertoire shows 440,000 or so clones, about 90% found once; its top ten account for under 4.5%. This specimen was peripheral blood, taken in a trial of Ad26.COV2.S vaccine versus placebo. These TCRs come from a person aged 18 to 59 who received the Ad26.COV2.S COVID-19 vaccine or a placebo. Each CDR3 is given without its conserved first and last residue. Fields, in order: CDR3 protein, J gene, V gene.

CDR3 protein: ASSQELTVSYNEQF
J gene: TRBJ2-1
V gene: TRBV4-2

CDR3 protein: ATSSLSDTQY
J gene: TRBJ2-3
V gene: TRBV24-1

CDR3 protein: ASRITGTGTEAF
J gene: TRBJ1-1
V gene: TRBV6-5

CDR3 protein: ASSSDRVRTEAF
J gene: TRBJ1-1
V gene: TRBV27

CDR3 protein: ASSLGGEVGGSYGYT
J gene: TRBJ1-2
V gene: TRBV27

CDR3 protein: ASSYTGLETQY
J gene: TRBJ2-5
V gene: TRBV6-6

CDR3 protein: ASSPRRSVEAF
J gene: TRBJ1-1
V gene: TRBV18

CDR3 protein: ASSHPSGPSYEQY
J gene: TRBJ2-7
V gene: TRBV6-5

CDR3 protein: ASSLASDSNQPQH
J gene: TRBJ1-5
V gene: TRBV5-6

CDR3 protein: ASNPGTSYNEQF
J gene: TRBJ2-1
V gene: TRBV9

CDR3 protein: ASSELEGSATPLRY
J gene: TRBJ2-7
V gene: TRBV6-4

CDR3 protein: ASSQEPKDEQY
J gene: TRBJ2-7
V gene: TRBV4-2

CDR3 protein: ASSPPSKTVAKNIQY
J gene: TRBJ2-4
V gene: TRBV7-9

CDR3 protein: ASSLGRYEQY
J gene: TRBJ2-7
V gene: TRBV11-2

CDR3 protein: ASSGGHLYGYT
J gene: TRBJ1-2
V gene: TRBV28

CDR3 protein: ASSQGALTDTQY
J gene: TRBJ2-3
V gene: TRBV18

CDR3 protein: ASSPKKRTSEEETQY
J gene: TRBJ2-5
V gene: TRBV7-6

CDR3 protein: ASSLGQAPNEQY
J gene: TRBJ2-7
V gene: TRBV11-3

CDR3 protein: ASSYGERNEQF
J gene: TRBJ2-1
V gene: TRBV6-2/TRBV6-3

CDR3 protein: ASSLTVDTQY
J gene: TRBJ2-3
V gene: TRBV7-2

CDR3 protein: ASSLTSGVLF
J gene: TRBJ2-1
V gene: TRBV5-8

CDR3 protein: ASSSWTGSPLYEQY
J gene: TRBJ2-7
V gene: TRBV28

CDR3 protein: ASSSPNRVNGYT
J gene: TRBJ1-2
V gene: TRBV6-5

CDR3 protein: ASSLAGDQSEQY
J gene: TRBJ2-7
V gene: TRBV7-3

CDR3 protein: ASSDGTGTDTQY
J gene: TRBJ2-3
V gene: TRBV6-4

CDR3 protein: ASSGRHPGSYNEQF
J gene: TRBJ2-1
V gene: TRBV6-2/TRBV6-3

CDR3 protein: ASRTGNQPQH
J gene: TRBJ1-5
V gene: TRBV27

CDR3 protein: ASSLRETQY
J gene: TRBJ2-5
V gene: TRBV14

CDR3 protein: ASSYGGGPYGYT
J gene: TRBJ1-2
V gene: TRBV6-5

CDR3 protein: SASVPGSPQPQH
J gene: TRBJ1-5
V gene: TRBV20-1